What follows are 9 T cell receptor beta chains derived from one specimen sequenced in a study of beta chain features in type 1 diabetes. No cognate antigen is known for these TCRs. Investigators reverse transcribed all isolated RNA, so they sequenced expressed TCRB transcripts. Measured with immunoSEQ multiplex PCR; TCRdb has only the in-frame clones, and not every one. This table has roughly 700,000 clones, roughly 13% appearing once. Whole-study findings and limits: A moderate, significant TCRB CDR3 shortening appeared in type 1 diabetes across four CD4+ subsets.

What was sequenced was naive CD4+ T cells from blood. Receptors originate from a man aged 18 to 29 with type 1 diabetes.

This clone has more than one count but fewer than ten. The CDR3 loop is CASRNLVATEAFF. The DNA of the CDR3 is TGTGCCAGCAGGAATTTAGTCGCTACCGAAGCTTTCTTT. The V call is TRBV7-9, the J call TRBJ1-1; no definite D call. CDR1 is SEHNR, CDR2 FQNEAQ, per germline (reference sequence). Trimming took off 6 bases at V and 8 bases at J, with 16 bases between the two ends. The length of the CDR3 is 13 residues.

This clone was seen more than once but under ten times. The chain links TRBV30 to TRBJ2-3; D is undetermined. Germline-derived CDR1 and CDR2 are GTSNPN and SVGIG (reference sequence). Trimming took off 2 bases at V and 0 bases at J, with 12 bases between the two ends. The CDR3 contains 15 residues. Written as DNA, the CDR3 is TGTGCCTGGAGTATCAGGTTCAGGAGCACAGATACGCAGTATTTT. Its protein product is CAWSIRFRSTDTQYF.

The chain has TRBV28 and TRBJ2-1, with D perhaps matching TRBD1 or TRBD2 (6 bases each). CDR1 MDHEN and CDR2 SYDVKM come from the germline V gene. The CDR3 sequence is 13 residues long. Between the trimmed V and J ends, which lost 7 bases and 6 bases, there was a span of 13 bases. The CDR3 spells CASKQGGSNEQFF. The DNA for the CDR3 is TGTGCCAGCAAACAGGGAGGCAGCAATGAGCAGTTCTTC.

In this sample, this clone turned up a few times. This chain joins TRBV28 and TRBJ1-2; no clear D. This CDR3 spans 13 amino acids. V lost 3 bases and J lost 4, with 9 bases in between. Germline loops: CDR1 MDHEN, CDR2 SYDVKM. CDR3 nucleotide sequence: TGTGCCAGCAGTTTTGGCAGTGTCTATGGCTACACCTTC. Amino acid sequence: CASSFGSVYGYTF.

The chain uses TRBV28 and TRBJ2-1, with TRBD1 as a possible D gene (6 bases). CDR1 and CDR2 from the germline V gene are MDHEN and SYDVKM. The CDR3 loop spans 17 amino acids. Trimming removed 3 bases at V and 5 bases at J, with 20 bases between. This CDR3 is CASSLGLNPGQHNEQFF. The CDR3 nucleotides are TGTGCCAGCAGTTTGGGCCTAAACCCCGGACAGCACAATGAGCAGTTCTTC.

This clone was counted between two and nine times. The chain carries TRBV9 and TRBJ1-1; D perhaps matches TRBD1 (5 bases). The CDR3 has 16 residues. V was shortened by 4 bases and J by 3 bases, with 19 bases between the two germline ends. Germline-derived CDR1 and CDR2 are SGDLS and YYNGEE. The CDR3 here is CASSPSIGAADTEAFF. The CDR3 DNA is TGTGCCAGCAGCCCCTCCATCGGGGCAGCGGACACTGAAGCTTTCTTT.

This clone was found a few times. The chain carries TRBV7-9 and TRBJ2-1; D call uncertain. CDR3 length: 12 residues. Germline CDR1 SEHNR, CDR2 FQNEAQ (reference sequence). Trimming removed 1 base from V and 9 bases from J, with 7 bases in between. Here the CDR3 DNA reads TGTGCCAGCAGCTTAGGGGTGGGTGAGCAGTTCTTC. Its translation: CASSLGVGEQFF.

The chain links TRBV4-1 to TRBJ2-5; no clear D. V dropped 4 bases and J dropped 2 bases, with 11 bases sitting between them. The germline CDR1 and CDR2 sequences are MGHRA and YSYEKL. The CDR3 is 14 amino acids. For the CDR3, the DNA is TGCGCCAGCAGCCTTACAGAGATACAAGAGACCCAGTACTTC. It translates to CASSLTEIQETQYF.

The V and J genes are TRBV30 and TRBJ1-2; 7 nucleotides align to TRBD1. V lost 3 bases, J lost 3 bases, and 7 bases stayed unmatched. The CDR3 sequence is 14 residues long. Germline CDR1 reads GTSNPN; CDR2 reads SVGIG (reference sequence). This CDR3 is CAWRDFRGDYGYTF. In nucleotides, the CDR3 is TGTGCCTGGAGAGACTTCAGGGGGGACTATGGCTACACCTTC.